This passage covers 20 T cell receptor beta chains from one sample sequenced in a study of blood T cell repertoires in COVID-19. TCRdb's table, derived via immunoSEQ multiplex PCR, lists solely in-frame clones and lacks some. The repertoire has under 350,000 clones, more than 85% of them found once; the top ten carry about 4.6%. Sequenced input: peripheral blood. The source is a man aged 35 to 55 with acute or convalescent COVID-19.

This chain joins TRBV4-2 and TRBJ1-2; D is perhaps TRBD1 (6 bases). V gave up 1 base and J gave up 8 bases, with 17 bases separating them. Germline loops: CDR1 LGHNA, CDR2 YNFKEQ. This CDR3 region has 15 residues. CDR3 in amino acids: CASSQVGGRGIGYTF. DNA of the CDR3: TGTGCCAGCAGCCAAGTTGGGGGCAGAGGTATCGGCTACACCTTC.

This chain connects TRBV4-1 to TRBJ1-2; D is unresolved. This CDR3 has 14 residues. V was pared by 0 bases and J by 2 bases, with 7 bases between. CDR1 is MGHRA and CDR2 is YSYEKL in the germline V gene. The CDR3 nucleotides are TGCGCCAGCAGCCAAGAGAACAGAAACTATGGCTACACCTTC. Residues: CASSQENRNYGYTF.

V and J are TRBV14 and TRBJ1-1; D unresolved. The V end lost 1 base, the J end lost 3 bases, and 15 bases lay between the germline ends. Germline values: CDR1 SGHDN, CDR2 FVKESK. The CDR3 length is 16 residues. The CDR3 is CASSQVGPRVYTEAFF. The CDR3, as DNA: TGTGCCAGCAGCCAAGTAGGACCGAGGGTTTACACTGAAGCTTTCTTT. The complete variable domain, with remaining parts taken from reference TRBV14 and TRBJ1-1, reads EAGVTQFPSHSVIEKGQTVTLRCDPISGHDNLYWYRRVMGKEIKFLLHFVKESKQDESGMPNNRFLAERTGGTYSTLKVQPAELEDSGVYFCASSQVGPRVYTEAFFGQGTRLTVV.

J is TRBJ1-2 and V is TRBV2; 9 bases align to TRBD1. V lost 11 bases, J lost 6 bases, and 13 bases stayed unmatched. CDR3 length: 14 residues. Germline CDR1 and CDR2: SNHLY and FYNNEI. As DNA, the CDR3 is TGTGCCTCAACCGGGACAGGGTTTTCCAATGGCTACACCTTC. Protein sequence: CASTGTGFSNGYTF.

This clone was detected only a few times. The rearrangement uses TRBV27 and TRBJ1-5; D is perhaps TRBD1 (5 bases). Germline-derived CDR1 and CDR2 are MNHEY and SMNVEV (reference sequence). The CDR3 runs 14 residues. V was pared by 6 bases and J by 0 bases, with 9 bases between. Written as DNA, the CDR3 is TGTGCCAGCAGGCAGGGTCATAGCAATCAGCCCCAGCATTTT. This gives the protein CASRQGHSNQPQHF.

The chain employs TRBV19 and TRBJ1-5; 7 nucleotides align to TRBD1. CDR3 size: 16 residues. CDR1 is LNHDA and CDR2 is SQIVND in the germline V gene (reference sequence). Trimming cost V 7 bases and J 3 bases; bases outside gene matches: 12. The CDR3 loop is CASNTRTGTANQPQHF. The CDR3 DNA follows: TGTGCCAGTAACACTCGAACGGGGACAGCCAATCAGCCCCAGCATTTT.

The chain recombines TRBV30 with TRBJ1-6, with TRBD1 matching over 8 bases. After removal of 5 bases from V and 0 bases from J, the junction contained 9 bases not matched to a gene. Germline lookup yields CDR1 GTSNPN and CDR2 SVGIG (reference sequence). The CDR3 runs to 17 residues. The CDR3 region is CAWGAPTGASYNSPLHF. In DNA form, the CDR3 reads TGTGCCTGGGGTGCTCCGACAGGGGCCTCCTATAATTCACCCCTCCACTTT.

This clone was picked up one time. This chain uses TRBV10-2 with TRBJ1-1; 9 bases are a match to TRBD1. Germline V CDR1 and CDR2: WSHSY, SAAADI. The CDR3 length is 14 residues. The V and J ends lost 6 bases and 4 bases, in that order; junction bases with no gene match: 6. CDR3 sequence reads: CASRTTGGRTEAFF. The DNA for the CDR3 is TGCGCCAGCAGGACGACAGGGGGTCGCACTGAAGCTTTCTTT.

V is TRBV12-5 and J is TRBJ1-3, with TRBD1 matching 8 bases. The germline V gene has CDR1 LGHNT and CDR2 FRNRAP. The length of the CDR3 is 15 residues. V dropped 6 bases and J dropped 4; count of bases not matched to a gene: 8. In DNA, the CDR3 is TGTGCTAGTGGGCCTCAGGGGGCCTCAGGAAACACCATATATTTT. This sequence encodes CASGPQGASGNTIYF.

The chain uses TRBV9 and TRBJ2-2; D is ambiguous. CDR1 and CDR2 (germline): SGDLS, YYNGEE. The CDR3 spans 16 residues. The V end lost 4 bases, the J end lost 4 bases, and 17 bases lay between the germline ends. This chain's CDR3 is CASSIRSTATTGELFF. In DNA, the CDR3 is TGTGCCAGCAGCATCCGATCGACTGCTACCACCGGGGAGCTGTTTTTT.

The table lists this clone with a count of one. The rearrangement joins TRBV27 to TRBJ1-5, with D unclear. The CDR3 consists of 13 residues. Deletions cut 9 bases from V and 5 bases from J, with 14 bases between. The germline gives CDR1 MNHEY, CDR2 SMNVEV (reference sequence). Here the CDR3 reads CASAVRPHQPQHF. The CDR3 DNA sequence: TGTGCCAGTGCGGTGAGGCCCCATCAGCCCCAGCATTTT.

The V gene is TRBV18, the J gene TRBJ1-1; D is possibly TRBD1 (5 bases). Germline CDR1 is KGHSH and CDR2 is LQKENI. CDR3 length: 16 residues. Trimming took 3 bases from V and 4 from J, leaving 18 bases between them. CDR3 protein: CASSPIPGLAFTEAFF. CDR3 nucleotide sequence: TGTGCCAGCTCACCGATTCCGGGACTTGCCTTCACTGAAGCTTTCTTT. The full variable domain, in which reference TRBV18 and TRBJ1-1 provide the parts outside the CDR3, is NAGVMQNPRHLVRRRGQEARLRCSPMKGHSHVYWYRQLPEEGLKFMVYLQKENIIDESGMPKERFSAEFPKEGPSILRIQQVVRGDSAAYFCASSPIPGLAFTEAFFGQGTRLTVV.

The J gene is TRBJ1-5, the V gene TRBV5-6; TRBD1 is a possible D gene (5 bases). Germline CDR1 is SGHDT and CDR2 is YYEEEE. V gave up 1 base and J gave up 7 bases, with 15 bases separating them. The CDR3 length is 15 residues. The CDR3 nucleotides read TGTGCCAGCAGCTTGTGGGCAGGGAGGATCCAGCCCCAGCATTTT. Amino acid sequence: CASSLWAGRIQPQHF.

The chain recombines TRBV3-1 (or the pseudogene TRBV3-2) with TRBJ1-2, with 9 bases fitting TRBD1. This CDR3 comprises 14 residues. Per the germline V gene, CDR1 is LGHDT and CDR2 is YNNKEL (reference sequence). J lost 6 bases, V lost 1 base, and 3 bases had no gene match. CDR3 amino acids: CASSQGGQGHGYTF. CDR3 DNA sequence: TGTGCCAGCAGCCAAGGGGGACAGGGTCATGGCTACACCTTC.

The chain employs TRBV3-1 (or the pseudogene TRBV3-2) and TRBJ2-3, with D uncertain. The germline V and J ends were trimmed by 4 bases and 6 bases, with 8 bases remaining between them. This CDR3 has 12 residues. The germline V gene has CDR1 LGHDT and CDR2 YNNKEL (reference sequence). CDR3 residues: CASSPSLDTQYF. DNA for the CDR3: TGTGCCAGCAGCCCCTCGTTGGATACGCAGTATTTT.

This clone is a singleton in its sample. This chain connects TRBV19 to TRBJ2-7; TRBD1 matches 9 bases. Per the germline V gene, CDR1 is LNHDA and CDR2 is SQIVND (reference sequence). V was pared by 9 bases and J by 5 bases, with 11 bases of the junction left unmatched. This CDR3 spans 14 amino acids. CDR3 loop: CARGGTGGSHEQYF. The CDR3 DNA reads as TGTGCCAGGGGGGGAACAGGGGGCTCACACGAGCAGTACTTC.

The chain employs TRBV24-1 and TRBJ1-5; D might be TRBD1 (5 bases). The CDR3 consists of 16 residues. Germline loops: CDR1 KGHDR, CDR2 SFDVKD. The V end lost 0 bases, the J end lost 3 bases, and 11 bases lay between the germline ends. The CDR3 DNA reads TGTGCCACCAGTGATTTGTCGGGGGAGATCAATCAGCCCCAGCATTTT. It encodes CATSDLSGEINQPQHF.

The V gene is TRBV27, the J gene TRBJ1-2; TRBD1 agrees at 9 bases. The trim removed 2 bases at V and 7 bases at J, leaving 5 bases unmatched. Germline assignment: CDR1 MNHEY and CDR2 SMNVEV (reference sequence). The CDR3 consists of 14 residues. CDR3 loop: CASSLTGGEGGYTF. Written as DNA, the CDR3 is TGTGCCAGCAGTTTAACAGGGGGCGAAGGTGGCTACACCTTC.

CDR3 amino acids: CASSLRTGFGTEAFF. CDR3 sequence (DNA): TGCGCCAGCAGCCTCAGGACGGGGTTTGGCACTGAAGCTTTCTTT. V usage is TRBV5-1 and J usage is TRBJ1-1; no firm D call. The length of the CDR3 is 15 residues. Deletions cut 4 bases from V and 4 bases from J, with 17 bases between. The germline CDR1 and CDR2 sequences are SGHRS and YFSETQ.

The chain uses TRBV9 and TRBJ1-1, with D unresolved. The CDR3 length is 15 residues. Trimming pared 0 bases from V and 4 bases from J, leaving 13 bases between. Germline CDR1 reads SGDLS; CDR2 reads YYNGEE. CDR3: CASSVGPVRGTEAFF. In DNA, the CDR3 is TGTGCCAGCAGCGTAGGTCCGGTGCGGGGCACTGAAGCTTTCTTT.